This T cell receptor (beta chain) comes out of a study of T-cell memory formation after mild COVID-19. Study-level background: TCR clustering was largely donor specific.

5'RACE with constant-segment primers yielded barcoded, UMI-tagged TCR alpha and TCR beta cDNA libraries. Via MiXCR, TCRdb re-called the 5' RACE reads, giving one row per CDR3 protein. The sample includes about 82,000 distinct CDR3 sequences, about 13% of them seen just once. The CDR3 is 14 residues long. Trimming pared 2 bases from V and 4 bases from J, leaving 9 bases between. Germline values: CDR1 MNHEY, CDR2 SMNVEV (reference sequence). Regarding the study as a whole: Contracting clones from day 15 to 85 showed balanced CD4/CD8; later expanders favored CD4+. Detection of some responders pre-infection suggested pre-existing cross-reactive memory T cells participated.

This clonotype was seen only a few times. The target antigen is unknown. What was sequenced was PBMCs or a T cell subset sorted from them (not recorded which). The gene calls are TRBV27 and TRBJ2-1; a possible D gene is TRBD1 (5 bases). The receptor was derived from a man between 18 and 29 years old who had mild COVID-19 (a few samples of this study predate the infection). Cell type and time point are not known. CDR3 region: CASSLGAAYNEQFF. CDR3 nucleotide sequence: TGTGCCAGCAGTTTAGGGGCAGCATACAATGAGCAGTTCTTC.